A selection of T cell receptor beta chains follows, all from one sample in a study of vaccination and CD4 T cells after COVID-19. Their recognized antigens are unknown. TCRdb independently ran MiXCR on the PCR reads; one entry per CDR3 protein. Of around 20,000 distinct CDR3 sequences in the sample, around 45% were seen once. This specimen was CD4+ T cells from blood, cultured in vitro, taken before SARS-CoV-2 vaccination. The receptors come from a human donor who had recovered from COVID-19. CDR3s include the opening cysteine and the closing phenylalanine or tryptophan. A D gene is named only where the DNA matches it firmly. Size is stated for part of the rows, as once, few or many counts, or as a class when the clone is expanded.

>.|TRBJ1-2|TRBV9|.
TGTGCCAGCAGCACAAGGGGGAGGGGAAACTATGGCTACACCTTC
CASSTRGRGNYGYTF
>.|TRBJ2-5|TRBV27|TRBD2
TGTGCCAGCAGTTTATCGAGAGGACTAGCGGGGGGTGAGACCCAGTACTTC
CASSLSRGLAGGETQYF
>.|TRBJ2-3|TRBV7-9|TRBD1
TGTGCCAGCAGCTTAGCCTATAAACAGGGGACAGATACGCAGTATTTT
CASSLAYKQGTDTQYF
>few|TRBJ1-1|TRBV10-3|TRBD1
TGTGCCATCAGTGACCTTGACAGGGGGGGAACTGAAGCTTTCTTT
CAISDLDRGGTEAFF
>.|TRBJ1-2|TRBV7-2|.
TGTGCCAGCAGCTTGGTTCGGGTGGGCTATGGCTACACCTTC
CASSLVRVGYGYTF
>.|TRBJ2-1|TRBV24-1|.
TGTGCCAGCGGCCCCGGTCGACTCCCCTACAATGAGCAGTTCTTC
CASGPGRLPYNEQFF
>.|TRBJ1-6|TRBV6-1|TRBD1
TGTGCCAGCAGAAACAGGGGGTCCTATAATTCACCCCTCCACTTT
CASRNRGSYNSPLHF
>few|TRBJ2-3|TRBV7-2|TRBD1
TGTGCCAGCAGCACCCGAGGGGGCCTAGGGGGAGCGCAGTATTTT
CASSTRGGLGGAQYF
>few|TRBJ1-2|TRBV6-4|.
TGTGCCAGCAGACGGACTGGGGCTACTAACTATGGCTACACCTTC
CASRRTGATNYGYTF
>.|TRBJ1-2|TRBV19|.
TGTGCCAGTACGTCATCTGGAGGCTACACCTTC
CASTSSGGYTF
>.|TRBJ2-3|TRBV20-1|.
TGCAGTGCTATGCGGGGGCTTCTAGTGGATACGCAGTATTTT
CSAMRGLLVDTQYF
>few|TRBJ2-1|TRBV18|.
TGTGCCAGTCGGGACCAGTCCTACAATGAGCAGTTCTTC
CASRDQSYNEQFF
>.|TRBJ2-7|TRBV5-1|.
TGCGCCAGCAGCGGGCAACGAGACTCGGCGGGTCGCTCCTACGAGCAGTACTTC
CASSGQRDSAGRSYEQYF
>.|TRBJ2-6|TRBV28|.
TGTGCCAGCAGTTTAATGGGGCCTGGGGCCAACGTCCTGACTTTC
CASSLMGPGANVLTF
>few|TRBJ1-2|TRBV7-2|TRBD1
TGTGCCAGCAGCCCACCGGGACAGGGTCGATATGGCTACACCTTC
CASSPPGQGRYGYTF
>.|TRBJ1-5|TRBV19|.
TGTGCCAGTAGTAGTCCAAATCAGCCCCAGCATTTT
CASSSPNQPQHF
>.|TRBJ2-7|TRBV20-1|TRBD2
TGCAGTGCTATAGGGACTAGTTTATACGAGCAGTACTTC
CSAIGTSLYEQYF
>medium-sized|TRBJ1-2|TRBV15|TRBD1
TGTGCCACCAGCACCAGAATGACAGGGCAAGGCTACACCTTC
CATSTRMTGQGYTF
>.|TRBJ1-1|TRBV7-2|.
TGTGCCAGCAGGTTTCGGGGGACTGAAGCTTTCTTT
CASRFRGTEAFF
>few|TRBJ1-2|TRBV6-1|.
TGTGCCAGCAGTAACAGCGGTAGCTACACCTTC
CASSNSGSYTF
>.|TRBJ1-4|TRBV7-2|.
TGTGCCAGCAGCTTAGCTGGGGGCGCGGGTAATGAAAAACTGTTTTTT
CASSLAGGAGNEKLFF
>.|TRBJ1-6|TRBV19|.
TGTGCCAGTAGTATTTCGGGGGGCCACCATTCACCCCTCCACTTT
CASSISGGHHSPLHF
>.|TRBJ1-1|TRBV18|TRBD1
TGTGCCAGCTCACCAATACAGGGGGCTCGGTACACTGAAGCTTTCTTT
CASSPIQGARYTEAFF
>once|TRBJ2-1|TRBV6-2/TRBV6-3|TRBD2
TGTGCCAGCGGCCTACCGGGACTAGCCACGTTCTTC
CASGLPGLATFF
>.|TRBJ2-7|TRBV5-4|.
TGTGCCAGCAGCTTGGCGTTCAGGGTGGACGAGCAGTACTTC
CASSLAFRVDEQYF
>.|TRBJ1-1|TRBV10-2|TRBD1
TGCGCCAGCAGTGAACGACAGGGGGGTAGGGCTTTCTTT
CASSERQGGRAFF
>.|TRBJ2-5|TRBV2|.
TGTGCCAGCAGTGATGGCATCCTTACGGGAGAGACCCAGTACTTC
CASSDGILTGETQYF
>once|TRBJ1-2|TRBV27|TRBD1
TGTGCCAGCAGTCCGACAGGGAACTATGGCTACACCTTC
CASSPTGNYGYTF
>.|TRBJ1-1|TRBV3-1|.
TGTGCCAGCAGCCAAGATCTAGCAGGGAACACTGAAGCTTTCTTT
CASSQDLAGNTEAFF
>.|TRBJ2-3|TRBV2|.
TGTGCCAGCAGTGAGGGGGCTTGGGATACGCAGTATTTT
CASSEGAWDTQYF
>.|TRBJ2-7|TRBV20-1|.
TGCAGTGCTAGAGATCTGGGCGGTTCCTACGAGCAGTACTTC
CSARDLGGSYEQYF
>.|TRBJ1-1|TRBV12-5|.
TGTGCTAGTGGTTTGGGGCCGAACACTGAAGCTTTCTTT
CASGLGPNTEAFF
>once|TRBJ2-1|TRBV11-2|TRBD2
TGTGCCAGCCTTCGCGGGGGGGTAGTTAGGAATGAGCAGTTCTTC
CASLRGGVVRNEQFF
>.|TRBJ2-2|TRBV20-1|.
TGCAGTGCCACGGCCCCGATTGGGACCGGGGAGCTGTTTTTT
CSATAPIGTGELFF
>once|TRBJ2-3|TRBV18|.
TGTGCCAGCTCACTCAGAACCGATACGCAGTATTTT
CASSLRTDTQYF
>once|TRBJ2-2|TRBV7-2|.
TGTGCCAGCAGCTTGGGACTTTCTAACACCGGGGAGCTGTTTTTT
CASSLGLSNTGELFF
>few|TRBJ1-5|TRBV6-1|TRBD1
TGTGCCAGCACTGGCCGGTCCATGACAGGGTTCAATCAGCCCCAGCATTTT
CASTGRSMTGFNQPQHF
>.|TRBJ1-1|TRBV7-2|.
TGTGCCAGCAGCCCACAGGTACTCTTTCAGGTTGGAACTGAAGCTTTCTTT
CASSPQVLFQVGTEAFF
>.|TRBJ1-5|TRBV15|.
TGTGCCACCAGCAGGGCGGATCAGCCCCAGCATTTT
CATSRADQPQHF
>.|TRBJ2-7|TRBV6-2/TRBV6-3|.
TGTGCCAGCAGTTACCGGACCAATTCCTACGAGCAGTACTTC
CASSYRTNSYEQYF
>.|TRBJ1-2|TRBV10-3|.
TGTGCCATCAGCGTGCTTGGAGGGAACTATGGCTACACCTTC
CAISVLGGNYGYTF
>few|TRBJ2-1|TRBV11-3|.
TGTGCCAGCAGCCCAACGGGGTGGGAGCAGTTCTTC
CASSPTGWEQFF
>.|TRBJ1-1|TRBV7-9|.
TGTGCCAGCAGCTTCGGTGCGAACACTGAAGCTTTCTTT
CASSFGANTEAFF
>few|TRBJ2-6|TRBV7-6|.
TGTGCCAGCAGCTTAGTGGGGGGTAGCACTGGGGCCAACGTCCTGACTTTC
CASSLVGGSTGANVLTF
>.|TRBJ1-5|TRBV24-1|.
TGTGCCACCAGTGACAGGGGCCATCAGCCCCAGCATTTT
CATSDRGHQPQHF
>.|TRBJ1-2|TRBV7-2|.
TGTGCCAGCAGCCTTCGCCGTACAGACTATGGCTACACCTTC
CASSLRRTDYGYTF
>few|TRBJ1-5|TRBV19|.
TGTGCCAGTAGTATAGCTGGGGGCAATCAGCCCCAGCATTTT
CASSIAGGNQPQHF
>.|TRBJ2-7|TRBV2|.
TGTGCCAGCAGTGATGATTTTGGCAGGCTGGACGAGCAGTACTTC
CASSDDFGRLDEQYF
>.|TRBJ2-5|TRBV15|.
TGTGCCACCAGCAGAGCCTTGGGGGAGACCCAGTACTTC
CATSRALGETQYF
>.|TRBJ1-1|TRBV19|.
TGTGCCAGTAGTATTACCCGGGGTGAGGCTTTCTTT
CASSITRGEAFF
>.|TRBJ1-5|TRBV28|.
TGTGCCAGCAGTTTAACGACAGTCCCGCCTCATCATTTT
CASSLTTVPPHHF
>.|TRBJ2-2|TRBV19|.
TGTGCCAGTAGCCTTGCGGGGAACACCGGGGAGCTGTTTTTT
CASSLAGNTGELFF
>.|TRBJ2-7|TRBV10-3|.
TGTGCCATCAGTGAGACAGGGCTGTACGAGCAGTACTTC
CAISETGLYEQYF
>few|TRBJ2-3|TRBV20-1|.
TGCAGTGCCCCTGTCGAGGTTTCAGATACGCAGTATTTT
CSAPVEVSDTQYF
>.|TRBJ1-3|TRBV11-1|.
TGTGCCAGCTCAGCTTACGGGACATCCTCGGGTAGCACCATATATTTT
CASSAYGTSSGSTIYF
>.|TRBJ2-7|TRBV23-1|.
TGCGCCAGCAGTCATCGGGGGTTTTTCCACGAGCAGTACTTC
CASSHRGFFHEQYF
>.|TRBJ1-1|TRBV20-1|.
TGCAGTGCTGGTGACAACGTCCCTGAAGCTTTCTTT
CSAGDNVPEAFF
>.|TRBJ2-5|TRBV28|.
TGTGCCAGCAGGGGGGTCGGGGTTCAGACCCAGTACTTC
CASRGVGVQTQYF